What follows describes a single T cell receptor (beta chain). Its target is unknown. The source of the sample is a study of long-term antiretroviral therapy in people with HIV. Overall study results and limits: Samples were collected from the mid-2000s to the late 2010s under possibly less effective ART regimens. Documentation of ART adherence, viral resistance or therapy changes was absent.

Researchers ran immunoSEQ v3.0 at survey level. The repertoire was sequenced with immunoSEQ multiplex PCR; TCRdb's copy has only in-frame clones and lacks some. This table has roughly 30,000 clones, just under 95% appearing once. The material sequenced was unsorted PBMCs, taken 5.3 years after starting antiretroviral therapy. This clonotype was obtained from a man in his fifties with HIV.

The CDR3 DNA follows: TGTGCCAGCAGTACGCGACAGGGATGGACTGAAGCTTTCTTT. Its protein product is CASSTRQGWTEAFF. V and J are TRBV28 and TRBJ1-1; TRBD1 aligns across 7 bases. The CDR3 contains 14 residues. The trim removed 5 bases at V and 5 bases at J, leaving 8 bases unmatched. Per germline, CDR1 MDHEN and CDR2 SYDVKM.